The rows below give T cell receptor beta chains drawn from one sample of a study of cytomegalovirus exposure and HLA in healthy donors. Produced via immunoSEQ multiplex PCR; TCRdb's table is partial and in-frame only. Of 95,000 to 110,000 clones listed, approximately 80% are singletons. Input material: PBMCs. The receptor source for this set is a woman aged 18 to 35 in good health and CMV-seropositive. CDR3s include the opening cysteine and the closing phenylalanine or tryptophan. The D gene is left open where the match is weak. Size values are once, few and many counts, or a class for expanded clones, and some rows have none.

CDR3aa: CASSSGGAESNTEAFF
CDR3nt: TGTGCCAGCAGTTCCGGGGGGGCGGAGTCGAACACTGAAGCTTTCTTT
v_gene: TRBV28
j_gene: TRBJ1-1
d_gene: NA
abundance: few

CDR3aa: CASSLGGTGSANSPLHF
CDR3nt: TGCGCCAGCAGCTTGGGGGGGACAGGGTCTGCCAATTCACCCCTCCACTTT
v_gene: TRBV5-1
j_gene: TRBJ1-6
d_gene: TRBD1
abundance: NA

CDR3aa: CASSPGQGAYEQYF
CDR3nt: TGTGCCAGTAGTCCGGGACAGGGAGCCTACGAGCAGTACTTC
v_gene: TRBV19
j_gene: TRBJ2-7
d_gene: TRBD1
abundance: NA

CDR3aa: CASSPREYTEAFF
CDR3nt: TGTGCCAGCTCACCCAGGGAATACACTGAAGCTTTCTTT
v_gene: TRBV18
j_gene: TRBJ1-1
d_gene: NA
abundance: NA

CDR3aa: CAINQGAHEQYF
CDR3nt: TGTGCCATCAATCAGGGGGCTCATGAGCAGTACTTC
v_gene: TRBV10-3
j_gene: TRBJ2-5
d_gene: TRBD1
abundance: once

CDR3aa: CAWAHMNTEAFF
CDR3nt: TGTGCCTGGGCCCACATGAACACTGAAGCTTTCTTT
v_gene: TRBV30
j_gene: TRBJ1-1
d_gene: NA
abundance: NA

CDR3aa: CAWSVASSYEQYF
CDR3nt: TGTGCCTGGAGTGTAGCTAGCTCCTACGAGCAGTACTTC
v_gene: TRBV30
j_gene: TRBJ2-7
d_gene: NA
abundance: NA

CDR3aa: CASSSRAFYNEQFF
CDR3nt: TGTGCCAGTAGTTCCAGGGCTTTCTACAATGAGCAGTTCTTC
v_gene: TRBV19
j_gene: TRBJ2-1
d_gene: NA
abundance: NA

CDR3aa: CASSRTDGEWSDTQYF
CDR3nt: TGCGCCAGCAGTCGTACGGACGGGGAATGGTCAGATACGCAGTATTTT
v_gene: TRBV10-1
j_gene: TRBJ2-3
d_gene: NA
abundance: NA

CDR3aa: CASSVRDRGRNQPQHF
CDR3nt: TGTGCCAGCAGCGTCCGGGACAGGGGGCGAAATCAGCCCCAGCATTTT
v_gene: TRBV5-6
j_gene: TRBJ1-5
d_gene: TRBD1
abundance: few

CDR3aa: CASSLGTLPGQGNEKLFF
CDR3nt: TGTGCCAGCAGCCTAGGAACTCTACCGGGACAGGGGAATGAAAAACTGTTTTTT
v_gene: TRBV7-9
j_gene: TRBJ1-4
d_gene: TRBD1
abundance: few

CDR3aa: CASSFGETQYF
CDR3nt: TGTGCCAGCAGCTTCGGAGAGACCCAGTACTTC
v_gene: TRBV5-4
j_gene: TRBJ2-5
d_gene: NA
abundance: NA

CDR3aa: CAWSPGTSTGGYTF
CDR3nt: TGTGCCTGGAGCCCCGGGACTTCGACGGGTGGCTACACCTTC
v_gene: TRBV30
j_gene: TRBJ1-2
d_gene: NA
abundance: NA

CDR3aa: CASSSGQGDSGANVLTF
CDR3nt: TGTGCCAGCAGTTCGGGACAGGGAGACTCTGGGGCCAACGTCCTGACTTTC
v_gene: TRBV28
j_gene: TRBJ2-6
d_gene: TRBD1
abundance: NA

CDR3aa: CASSADRGGLAGSFSYNEQFF
CDR3nt: TGTGCCAGCAGCGCCGACAGGGGGGGACTAGCGGGGTCCTTCTCCTACAATGAGCAGTTCTTC
v_gene: TRBV7-8
j_gene: TRBJ2-1
d_gene: TRBD2
abundance: NA

CDR3aa: CASSAAPNTEAFF
CDR3nt: TGTGCCAGCAGTGCGGCTCCGAACACTGAAGCTTTCTTT
v_gene: TRBV27
j_gene: TRBJ1-1
d_gene: NA
abundance: NA

CDR3aa: CASRTARGSNQPQHF
CDR3nt: TGCGCCAGCAGAACCGCCAGGGGTAGCAATCAGCCCCAGCATTTT
v_gene: TRBV4-1
j_gene: TRBJ1-5
d_gene: NA
abundance: few

CDR3aa: CAWSVWGRGRSTGELFF
CDR3nt: TGTGCCTGGAGTGTATGGGGAAGAGGGAGGTCCACCGGGGAGCTGTTTTTT
v_gene: TRBV30
j_gene: TRBJ2-2
d_gene: NA
abundance: NA

CDR3aa: CATPSSGYIDTQYF
CDR3nt: TGTGCCACACCGTCTAGCGGGTACATAGATACGCAGTATTTT
v_gene: TRBV7-9
j_gene: TRBJ2-3
d_gene: TRBD2
abundance: NA

CDR3aa: CASSPAGNEQFF
CDR3nt: TGTGCTAGCAGCCCGGCGGGGAATGAGCAGTTCTTC
v_gene: TRBV7-7
j_gene: TRBJ2-1
d_gene: NA
abundance: NA

CDR3aa: CASRDRGYGYTF
CDR3nt: TGTGCCAGCAGGGACAGGGGCTATGGCTACACCTTC
v_gene: TRBV2
j_gene: TRBJ1-2
d_gene: TRBD1
abundance: NA

CDR3aa: CAWSGSKGFSGTGGDTQYF
CDR3nt: TGTGCCTGGAGTGGATCCAAGGGGTTTAGCGGGACTGGGGGAGATACGCAGTATTTT
v_gene: TRBV30
j_gene: TRBJ2-3
d_gene: TRBD2
abundance: NA

CDR3aa: CATDSNYEQYF
CDR3nt: TGTGCCACGGACTCAAACTACGAGCAGTACTTC
v_gene: TRBV6-6
j_gene: TRBJ2-7
d_gene: NA
abundance: NA

CDR3aa: CASSYSTHGTGPGYTF
CDR3nt: TGTGCCAGCAGTTACTCGACCCACGGGACAGGGCCTGGCTACACCTTC
v_gene: TRBV6-5
j_gene: TRBJ1-2
d_gene: TRBD1
abundance: few

CDR3aa: CASSPGLAGERGTQYF
CDR3nt: TGTGCCAGCAGCCCGGGACTAGCGGGAGAAAGGGGTACGCAGTATTTT
v_gene: TRBV13
j_gene: TRBJ2-3
d_gene: TRBD2
abundance: once

CDR3aa: CASSFGQGVEPQHF
CDR3nt: TGTGCCAGCAGTTTCGGACAGGGGGTGGAGCCCCAGCATTTT
v_gene: TRBV27
j_gene: TRBJ1-5
d_gene: TRBD1
abundance: NA

CDR3aa: CASMGLAVYNEQFF
CDR3nt: TGTGCCAGCATGGGACTAGCGGTTTACAATGAGCAGTTCTTC
v_gene: TRBV2
j_gene: TRBJ2-1
d_gene: TRBD2
abundance: NA

CDR3aa: CASSIQRGGTDTQYF
CDR3nt: TGTGCCAGCAGCATTCAGCGGGGTGGCACAGATACGCAGTATTTT
v_gene: TRBV5-4
j_gene: TRBJ2-3
d_gene: TRBD2
abundance: once

CDR3aa: CASSLFEQEKLFF
CDR3nt: TGTGCCAGCAGCTTATTCGAGCAAGAAAAACTGTTTTTT
v_gene: TRBV7-9
j_gene: TRBJ1-4
d_gene: NA
abundance: NA

CDR3aa: CASSQALGYEQYF
CDR3nt: TGCGCCAGCAGCCAAGCCCTAGGCTACGAGCAGTACTTC
v_gene: TRBV4-1
j_gene: TRBJ2-7
d_gene: NA
abundance: NA

CDR3aa: CASSEAWGTSQETQYF
CDR3nt: TGTGCCAGCAGTGAAGCTTGGGGGACATCCCAAGAGACCCAGTACTTC
v_gene: TRBV2
j_gene: TRBJ2-5
d_gene: NA
abundance: NA

CDR3aa: CASSLASVSSYEQYF
CDR3nt: TGTGCCAGCAGCTTAGCGAGCGTTAGCTCCTACGAGCAGTACTTC
v_gene: TRBV7-8
j_gene: TRBJ2-7
d_gene: NA
abundance: NA

CDR3aa: CASSPSGVGNEQFF
CDR3nt: TGCGCCAGCAGCCCCAGCGGGGTCGGCAATGAGCAGTTCTTC
v_gene: TRBV5-1
j_gene: TRBJ2-1
d_gene: TRBD2
abundance: NA

CDR3aa: CASRQGNTGELFF
CDR3nt: TGTGCCAGTAGGCAGGGAAACACCGGGGAGCTGTTTTTT
v_gene: TRBV19
j_gene: TRBJ2-2
d_gene: NA
abundance: NA

CDR3aa: CASSEVEGTGYEQYF
CDR3nt: TGTGCCAGCAGTGAAGTGGAGGGGACAGGTTACGAGCAGTACTTC
v_gene: TRBV6-1
j_gene: TRBJ2-7
d_gene: TRBD1
abundance: NA

CDR3aa: CASRAGEYQETQYF
CDR3nt: TGTGCCAGCCGGGCCGGGGAGTACCAAGAGACCCAGTACTTC
v_gene: TRBV6-1
j_gene: TRBJ2-5
d_gene: NA
abundance: NA

CDR3aa: CASSRGSGRYEQYF
CDR3nt: TGTGCCAGCAGCAGAGGTAGCGGGAGGTACGAGCAGTACTTC
v_gene: TRBV5-7
j_gene: TRBJ2-7
d_gene: TRBD2
abundance: NA

CDR3aa: CASSLDFNEQFF
CDR3nt: TGTGCCAGCAGTCTGGACTTCAATGAGCAGTTCTTC
v_gene: TRBV5-6
j_gene: TRBJ2-1
d_gene: NA
abundance: NA

CDR3aa: CASSSLPGGLAHF
CDR3nt: TGTGCCAGCAGCTCCCTGCCCGGAGGTTTGGCTCATTTT
v_gene: TRBV7-2
j_gene: TRBJ2-3
d_gene: NA
abundance: NA

CDR3aa: CASSSLAGGSYEQYF
CDR3nt: TGTGCCAGCAGTTCATTAGCGGGAGGCTCCTACGAGCAGTACTTC
v_gene: TRBV28
j_gene: TRBJ2-7
d_gene: TRBD2
abundance: NA

CDR3aa: CASSQPAIGAGGGTDTQYF
CDR3nt: TGTGCCAGCAGCCAACCCGCAATAGGGGCAGGCGGAGGCACAGATACGCAGTATTTT
v_gene: TRBV7-9
j_gene: TRBJ2-3
d_gene: NA
abundance: NA

CDR3aa: CASSETRTGSYGYTF
CDR3nt: TGTGCCAGCAGTGAAACCCGAACAGGGAGCTATGGCTACACCTTC
v_gene: TRBV2
j_gene: TRBJ1-2
d_gene: NA
abundance: NA

CDR3aa: CASRGTSGRSPPFF
CDR3nt: TGTGCCAGCAGAGGGACTAGCGGGAGGAGTCCCCCGTTCTTC
v_gene: TRBV2
j_gene: TRBJ2-1
d_gene: TRBD2
abundance: NA

CDR3aa: CAAGGAYGYTF
CDR3nt: TGTGCCGCAGGGGGCGCGTATGGCTACACCTTC
v_gene: TRBV28
j_gene: TRBJ1-2
d_gene: TRBD1
abundance: NA

CDR3aa: CASSKALSGHQWAYGYTF
CDR3nt: TGTGCCAGCAGCAAAGCGCTGAGTGGGCATCAATGGGCCTATGGCTACACCTTC
v_gene: TRBV21-1
j_gene: TRBJ1-2
d_gene: NA
abundance: NA

CDR3aa: CASRPRTENTEAFF
CDR3nt: TGTGCCAGCAGACCACGTACAGAGAACACTGAAGCTTTCTTT
v_gene: TRBV27
j_gene: TRBJ1-1
d_gene: NA
abundance: NA

CDR3aa: CASSNLGVYYGYTF
CDR3nt: TGTGCCAGCAGCAACTTAGGGGTCTACTATGGCTACACCTTC
v_gene: TRBV2
j_gene: TRBJ1-2
d_gene: NA
abundance: NA

CDR3aa: CASSYLAGDSEQFF
CDR3nt: TGTGCCAGCAGTTACTTAGCGGGAGACTCTGAGCAGTTCTTC
v_gene: TRBV27
j_gene: TRBJ2-1
d_gene: TRBD2
abundance: NA

CDR3aa: CASSSGSEGPQHF
CDR3nt: TGTGCCAGCAGCTCGGGGTCCGAGGGGCCCCAGCATTTT
v_gene: TRBV5-6
j_gene: TRBJ1-5
d_gene: NA
abundance: NA

CDR3aa: CASSDHPGLAAEGPETQYF
CDR3nt: TGTGCCAGCAGCGACCATCCGGGACTAGCGGCCGAGGGCCCAGAGACCCAGTACTTC
v_gene: TRBV9
j_gene: TRBJ2-5
d_gene: TRBD2
abundance: NA

CDR3aa: CASSPGTSGVQETQYF
CDR3nt: TGTGCCAGCAGCCCCGGGACTAGCGGGGTCCAAGAGACCCAGTACTTC
v_gene: TRBV5-6
j_gene: TRBJ2-5
d_gene: TRBD2
abundance: NA

CDR3aa: CASSGTSGRAPGELFF
CDR3nt: TGTGCCAGCAGTGGAACTAGCGGGAGGGCCCCCGGGGAGCTGTTTTTT
v_gene: TRBV2
j_gene: TRBJ2-2
d_gene: TRBD2
abundance: NA

CDR3aa: CASSPKVDTSEQYF
CDR3nt: TGTGCCAGCTCACCAAAAGTCGACACGAGCGAGCAGTACTTC
v_gene: TRBV18
j_gene: TRBJ2-7
d_gene: NA
abundance: once

CDR3aa: CASSQAGTGTRNEQFF
CDR3nt: TGTGCCAGCAGCCAAGCGGGGACCGGGACTAGGAATGAGCAGTTCTTC
v_gene: TRBV4-2
j_gene: TRBJ2-1
d_gene: TRBD2
abundance: NA